This passage covers 28 T cell receptor beta chains from one sample sequenced in a study of cytomegalovirus exposure and HLA in healthy donors. Primers for the PCR totalled 60 Vbeta and 13 Jbeta. Measured with immunoSEQ multiplex PCR; TCRdb has only the in-frame clones, and not every one. The sample gives more than 150,000 clones, around three quarters of which show up once; 1% is in the top ten. Sequencing was done on a sample of PBMCs. All receptors derive from a woman aged 50 to 60 in good health and CMV-seropositive.

The chain links TRBV15 to TRBJ2-3; D is perhaps TRBD1 (5 bases). Trimming took off 0 bases at V and 5 bases at J, with 9 bases between the two ends. CDR1 and CDR2 (germline): LNHNV, YYDKDF (reference sequence). The CDR3 sequence is 14 residues long. CDR3 bases: TGTGCCACCAGCAGAGAATCAGGGATAGATACGCAGTATTTT. It is translated as CATSRESGIDTQYF.

The genes are TRBV7-8 and TRBJ1-4; tentative D call: TRBD1 (6 bases). Germline lookup yields CDR1 SGHVS and CDR2 FQNEAQ. The CDR3 contains 15 residues. The V end lost 3 bases, the J end lost 6 bases, and 14 bases lay between the germline ends. The CDR3 reads CASSFSLDRYEKLFF. CDR3 DNA: TGTGCCAGCAGCTTTTCCTTGGACAGATATGAAAAACTGTTTTTT.

This clone was seen a single time. The CDR3 bases are TGTGCCAGCAGCTTTTACGGGTCCTACGAGCAGTACTTC. It encodes CASSFYGSYEQYF. This chain joins TRBV11-3 and TRBJ2-7; the D is unclear. The CDR3 length is 13 residues. From germline, CDR1 is SGHNT and CDR2 YENEEA. Trimming stripped 3 bases from V and 1 base from J, with 7 bases between.

This rearrangement joins TRBV7-9 to TRBJ1-4, with 8 bases lining up with TRBD1. Germline lookup yields CDR1 SEHNR and CDR2 FQNEAQ (reference sequence). The CDR3 totals 14 residues. Trimming cost V 5 bases and J 8 bases; bases outside gene matches: 7. This CDR3 reads CASSMTGVNEKLFF. CDR3 bases: TGTGCCAGCAGCATGACAGGGGTTAACGAAAAACTGTTTTTT.

Remarks on this clone: Compared with germline, one end of the junction differs, possibly owing to a read error. V usage is TRBV7-9 and J usage is TRBJ2-2; the match to TRBD2 covers 11 bases. CDR3 length: 18 amino acids. CDR1 is SEHNR, CDR2 FQNEAQ, per germline (reference sequence). The CDR3 DNA is TGTTCCAGCAGCTTAAGAACACTAGCGGGAGAATTTTACGGGGAGCTGTTTTTT. Its protein is CSSSLRTLAGEFYGELFF.

The V call is TRBV6-5, the J call TRBJ2-1; 7 bases line up with TRBD1. CDR3 size: 15 residues. The germline V gene encodes CDR1 MNHEY and CDR2 SVGAGI. The ends lost 2 bases at V and 4 bases at J; junction bases unmatched: 5. The CDR3 spells CASSYGTDNYNEQFF. Written as DNA, the CDR3 is TGTGCCAGCAGTTACGGGACAGATAATTACAATGAGCAGTTCTTC.

The rearrangement links TRBV28 to TRBJ1-5; TRBD1 might be the D (5 bases). The CDR3 contains 16 residues. Germline assignment: CDR1 MDHEN and CDR2 SYDVKM. Trimming removed 6 bases from V and 4 bases from J, with 19 bases in between. Here the CDR3 reads CASRSDSKPTNQPQHF. As DNA, the CDR3 is TGTGCCAGCAGATCCGACAGCAAGCCCACTAATCAGCCCCAGCATTTT. Based on the CDR3 plus reference TRBV28 and TRBJ1-5, the full variable domain is DVKVTQSSRYLVKRTGEKVFLECVQDMDHENMFWYRQDPGLGLRLIYFSYDVKMKEKGDIPEGYSVSREKKERFSLILESASTNQTSMYLCASRSDSKPTNQPQHFGDGTRLSIL.

This chain connects TRBV28 to TRBJ2-7; possibly TRBD1 for D (6 bases). The CDR3 is 14 residues long. V gave up 4 bases and J gave up 4 bases, with 14 bases separating them. The germline V gene encodes CDR1 MDHEN and CDR2 SYDVKM. The CDR3 loop reads CASSSGTTPYEQYF. CDR3 in DNA: TGTGCCAGCAGTTCGGGGACAACTCCGTACGAGCAGTACTTC.

This clone was recorded once. This rearrangement joins TRBV4-3 to TRBJ2-1, with D possibly TRBD2 on 6 matching bases. There are 17 residues in the CDR3. Germline-derived CDR1 and CDR2 are LGHNA and YSLEER. The V end was cut by 0 bases, the J end by 3 bases, with 15 bases between. CDR3 nucleotides: TGCGCCAGCAGCCAAGAACTCGGAGCGGGTTTCTACAATGAGCAGTTCTTC. Translation: CASSQELGAGFYNEQFF.

The CDR3 sequence is CASSQDFSGGAYGYTF. DNA for the CDR3: TGTGCCAGCAGCCAAGATTTTTCAGGGGGCGCTTATGGCTACACCTTC. J is TRBJ1-2 and V is TRBV14, with 8 bases lining up with TRBD1. CDR1 is SGHDN, CDR2 FVKESK, per germline. This CDR3 contains 16 residues. J lost 5 bases, V lost 0 bases, and 8 bases had no gene match.

The rearrangement uses TRBV11-3 and TRBJ2-1, with a tentative D call TRBD1 (5 bases). Trimming cost V 0 bases and J 4 bases, with 7 bases left between them. Germline V lookup: CDR1 SGHNT, CDR2 YENEEA. The CDR3 sequence is 14 residues long. CDR3 region: CASSLDRQYNEQFF. As DNA, the CDR3 is TGTGCCAGCAGCTTAGATCGACAGTACAATGAGCAGTTCTTC.

The chain couples TRBV9 to TRBJ2-3; TRBD1 is a possible D gene (5 bases). Trimming removed 3 bases from V and 4 bases from J, with 15 bases in between. CDR1 is SGDLS, CDR2 YYNGEE, per germline. This CDR3 has 15 residues. CDR3 coding DNA: TGTGCCAGCAGCGCCTACCCAGGGCTCCCAGATACGCAGTATTTT. Protein: CASSAYPGLPDTQYF.

The genes are TRBV6-6 and TRBJ1-2; D is undetermined. V was cut by 7 bases and J by 2 bases, with 8 bases left in between. Germline CDR1 and CDR2: MNHNY and SVGAGI (reference sequence). The CDR3 covers 12 residues. CDR3 sequence: CASKSANYGYTF. The DNA of the CDR3 is TGTGCCAGCAAGTCAGCGAACTATGGCTACACCTTC.

This clone has a single count. The chain combines TRBV15 with TRBJ1-2, with D hard to call. The germline V gene encodes CDR1 LNHNV and CDR2 YYDKDF (reference sequence). V was pared by 0 bases and J by 5 bases, with 7 bases between. CDR3 length equals 13 residues. The CDR3 loop is CATSRDGLYGYTF. The CDR3 nucleotides read TGTGCCACCAGCAGAGATGGACTATATGGCTACACCTTC. Full variable domain (outside the CDR3, taken from reference TRBV15 and TRBJ1-2): DAMVIQNPRYQVTQFGKPVTLSCSQTLNHNVMYWYQQKSSQAPKLLFHYYDKDFNNEADTPDNFQSRRPNTSFCFLDIRSPGLGDTAMYLCATSRDGLYGYTFGSGTRLTVV.

The chain has TRBV7-2 and TRBJ2-3; D perhaps matches TRBD2 (6 bases). Germline V gives CDR1 SGHTA, CDR2 FQGNSA. The CDR3 is 14 amino acids. Trimming stripped 3 bases from V and 6 bases from J, with 13 bases between. The CDR3 reads CASSFRRLVDTQYF. Written as DNA, the CDR3 is TGTGCCAGCAGCTTCCGTCGACTAGTCGATACGCAGTATTTT.

The V and J genes are TRBV5-4 and TRBJ2-5, with a weak D call TRBD2 (5 bases). Germline lookup yields CDR1 SGHNT and CDR2 YYREEE (reference sequence). V was pared by 0 bases and J by 3 bases, with 12 bases between. This CDR3 has 15 amino acids. CDR3: CASSLAAGPKETQYF. The CDR3 nucleotides are TGTGCCAGCAGCTTGGCCGCGGGTCCCAAAGAGACCCAGTACTTC.

The table lists this clone with a count of one. The chain uses TRBV7-3 and TRBJ2-1; 8 nucleotides match TRBD2. CDR1 SGHTA and CDR2 FQGTGA come from the germline V gene. CDR3 length: 15 residues. J was trimmed by 3 bases and V by 2 bases; bases with no gene match: 3. The CDR3 region is CASSLLTSDYNEQFF. The CDR3 DNA reads TGTGCCAGCAGCTTATTGACTAGCGACTACAATGAGCAGTTCTTC.

This clone appeared a few times. The chain has TRBV28 and TRBJ2-7; D might be TRBD2 (5 bases). Germline V gene lookup returns CDR1 MDHEN and CDR2 SYDVKM. Trimming left V 6 bases short and J 3 bases short, with 30 bases between. The CDR3 covers 19 residues. The CDR3 DNA sequence: TGTGCCAGCAGACAATACCGCCGGACGGGGAACCACCCCAACTACGAGCAGTACTTC. Translated, it gives CASRQYRRTGNHPNYEQYF.

The chain is built from TRBV11-2 and TRBJ1-1; a possible D gene is TRBD1 (6 bases). Germline V CDR1 and CDR2: SGHAT, FQNNGV. The length of the CDR3 is 15 residues. V shed 3 bases and J shed 5 bases, with 16 bases lying between them. The CDR3 spells CASSFLRTDPTEAFF. In DNA form, the CDR3 reads TGTGCCAGCAGCTTTCTCAGGACAGACCCTACTGAAGCTTTCTTT.

The J gene is TRBJ1-2, the V gene TRBV6-6, with 10 nucleotides matching TRBD1. The germline V gene encodes CDR1 MNHNY and CDR2 SVGAGI (reference sequence). V was clipped by 1 base and J by 8 bases; unmatched bases: 1. The CDR3 has 13 residues. CDR3 nucleotides: TGTGCCAGCAGTTACTTGGGACAGGGGGGCTACACCTTC. It codes for CASSYLGQGGYTF.

The chain has TRBV15 and TRBJ2-7, with 7 bases identical to TRBD1. V was clipped by 0 bases and J by 5 bases; unmatched bases: 10. This CDR3 spans 16 amino acids. Germline V CDR1 and CDR2: LNHNV, YYDKDF (reference sequence). CDR3 region: CATSRDLLGQIHEQYF. For the CDR3, the DNA is TGTGCCACCAGCAGAGACCTACTGGGACAGATCCACGAGCAGTACTTC.

The chain carries TRBV11-3 and TRBJ2-7, with D tentatively TRBD2 (5 bases). This CDR3 is 15 amino acids long. CDR1 SGHNT and CDR2 YENEEA come from the germline V gene. V was pared by 1 base and J by 0 bases, with 10 bases between. CDR3 residues: CASSLGGLSSYEQYF. The CDR3 DNA follows: TGTGCCAGCAGCTTAGGAGGGTTAAGCTCCTACGAGCAGTACTTC.

On this clone itself: The junction differs from germline at one of its ends, possibly a read error. This chain connects TRBV7-9 to TRBJ1-1, with no clear D. Germline assignment: CDR1 SEHNR and CDR2 FQNEAQ (reference sequence). This CDR3 is 13 amino acids long. The CDR3 DNA follows: TGTTCCAGCAGCTTGAGGGAGGACACTGAAGCTTTCTTT. Translation gives CSSSLREDTEAFF.

The CDR3 region is CASSQRQGPYLNEKLFF. In nucleotides, the CDR3 is TGCGCCAGCAGCCAACGACAGGGACCCTATCTTAATGAAAAACTGTTTTTT. V gene TRBV4-3 combines with J gene TRBJ1-4, with 7 bases that match TRBD1. V dropped 2 bases and J dropped 4; count of bases not matched to a gene: 10. The germline V gene encodes CDR1 LGHNA and CDR2 YSLEER. The CDR3 loop spans 17 amino acids.

Concerning this clone: An end of the junction differs from the germline gene, which may be a read error. The CDR3 sequence is CASSLEAGGTYEQYF. CDR3 DNA: TGTGCTAGCAGCTTAGAGGCGGGAGGCACCTACGAGCAGTACTTC. The chain couples TRBV7-7 to TRBJ2-7, with 8 positions matching TRBD2. In germline, CDR1 is SSHAT, CDR2 FNYEAQ (reference sequence). The CDR3 extends over 15 amino acids.

This clone showed up just once. The chain has TRBV28 and TRBJ2-7; maybe TRBD2 (5 bases). The germline CDR1 and CDR2 sequences are MDHEN and SYDVKM. The CDR3 length is 13 residues. V lost 7 bases and J 3 bases, leaving 13 bases between the germline ends. DNA for the CDR3: TGTGCCAGCACTGAGGGCCAGTACTACGAGCAGTACTTC. Protein: CASTEGQYYEQYF.

This sequence joins TRBV11-3 and TRBJ2-2; possible D gene TRBD1, 6 bases. Germline V CDR1 and CDR2: SGHNT, YENEEA. The CDR3 covers 16 residues. V was pared by 4 bases and J by 0 bases, with 12 bases between. The CDR3 bases are TGTGCCAGCAGCTCCGGACAGCCCACGAACACCGGGGAGCTGTTTTTT. It encodes CASSSGQPTNTGELFF.

CDR3 DNA sequence: TGTGCCAGCAGCTTAGAGGGCAGTCGAAATGAGCAGTTCTTC. Translating it yields CASSLEGSRNEQFF. The chain has TRBV5-4 and TRBJ2-1; D is possibly TRBD2 (5 bases). The CDR3 is 14 residues long. The germline CDR1 and CDR2 sequences are SGHNT and YYREEE (reference sequence). The V and J ends lost 2 bases and 7 bases respectively, with 13 bases between them.